A selection of T cell receptor beta chains follows, all from one sample in a study of blood T cells in healthy people across ages. TCRdb reprocessed the 5' RACE reads via MiXCR and lists one record per CDR3 protein. The data contain 980,000 or so distinct CDR3 sequences, around 48% of them singletons. The sequencing input was blood. The receptors were gathered from a man under 40 in good health. CDR3s include the opening cysteine and the closing phenylalanine or tryptophan. The D gene is left open where the match is weak. Not every row has a clone size; where given, it reads once, few, many or a size class.

J gene	V gene	clone size	D gene	CDR3 protein	CDR3 DNA
TRBJ2-7	TRBV2	NA	NA	CASSITGLEQYF	TGTGCCAGCAGTATAACAGGGCTCGAGCAGTACTTC
TRBJ2-1	TRBV7-2	NA	NA	CASSLAFGVANEQFF	TGTGCCAGCAGCTTAGCGTTCGGGGTGGCGAATGAGCAGTTCTTC
TRBJ1-2	TRBV5-1	NA	TRBD1	CASSQRGTGGDGYTF	TGCGCCAGCAGCCAACGAGGGACAGGGGGGGATGGCTACACCTTC
TRBJ1-4	TRBV5-1	few	NA	CASSPPTGATTNEKLFF	TGCGCCAGCAGCCCACCTACGGGGGCGACAACTAATGAAAAACTGTTTTTT
TRBJ2-7	TRBV12-3/TRBV12-4	few	NA	CASGPLAYEQYF	TGTGCCAGCGGCCCGTTGGCCTACGAGCAGTACTTC
TRBJ1-1	TRBV3-1	NA	TRBD1	CASSPGQVPTEAFF	TGTGCCAGCAGCCCCGGACAGGTACCGACTGAAGCTTTCTTT
TRBJ2-6	TRBV6-1	NA	NA	CASSEMYGANVLTF	TGTGCCAGCAGTGAGATGTATGGGGCCAACGTCCTGACTTTC
TRBJ1-5	TRBV10-3	NA	NA	CAISEQNQPQHF	TGTGCCATCAGCGAACAGAACCAGCCCCAGCATTTT
TRBJ2-4	TRBV2	many	TRBD2	CASSGTSGGPNIQYF	TGTGCCAGCAGTGGGACTAGCGGGGGGCCAAACATTCAGTACTTC
TRBJ2-7	TRBV5-1	few	NA	CASSYPRGDEQYF	TGCGCCAGCAGTTATCCTCGAGGCGACGAGCAGTACTTC
TRBJ1-2	TRBV29-1	few	NA	CSVDLRAGYGYTF	TGCAGCGTTGATCTAAGGGCCGGCTATGGCTACACCTTC
TRBJ2-4	TRBV6-1	NA	NA	CASSEGSPVINIQYF	TGTGCCAGCAGTGAAGGTTCCCCAGTAATTAACATTCAGTACTTC
TRBJ2-5	TRBV6-6	NA	TRBD2	CASHEVWTRDYQETQYF	TGTGCCAGCCACGAGGTTTGGACTAGGGACTATCAAGAGACCCAGTACTTC
TRBJ2-1	TRBV11-2	NA	TRBD2	CASSLSGLAGTLNEQFF	TGTGCCAGCAGTCTCTCGGGACTAGCGGGGACGCTCAATGAGCAGTTCTTC
TRBJ2-5	TRBV5-1	few	NA	CASSLMTAQETQYF	TGCGCCAGCAGCTTAATGACAGCCCAAGAGACCCAGTACTTC
TRBJ2-4	TRBV2	NA	TRBD1	CASSVTADRADIQYF	TGTGCCAGCAGTGTAACTGCGGACAGGGCGGACATTCAGTACTTC
TRBJ2-1	TRBV19	once	NA	CASSIVSQGFYNEQFF	TGTGCCAGTAGTATAGTAAGCCAAGGATTTTACAATGAGCAGTTCTTC
TRBJ2-1	TRBV5-4	NA	NA	CASSLRTVLNNEQFF	TGTGCCAGCAGCCTACGTACCGTCCTTAACAATGAGCAGTTCTTC
TRBJ2-1	TRBV5-1	few	TRBD2	CASSLEPSGGAYDEQFF	TGCGCCAGCAGCTTGGAACCTAGCGGGGGGGCCTATGATGAGCAGTTCTTC
TRBJ1-4	TRBV4-1	few	NA	CASRRPGGEKLFF	TGCGCCAGCAGGCGCCCGGGAGGCGAAAAACTGTTTTTT
TRBJ1-6	TRBV13	NA	TRBD1	CASSLRVQATTGAYSPLHF	TGTGCCAGCAGCTTAAGGGTACAGGCCACGACAGGGGCCTATTCACCCCTCCACTTT
TRBJ1-1	TRBV3-1	once	NA	CASGPYRVRRAFF	TGTGCCAGCGGTCCCTACAGGGTTCGGCGTGCTTTCTTT
TRBJ2-1	TRBV20-1	many	NA	CSARGAGSSYNEQFF	TGCAGTGCTAGAGGGGCGGGGAGCTCCTACAATGAGCAGTTCTTC
TRBJ2-7	TRBV10-3	NA	NA	CAISESRTGTYEQYF	TGTGCCATCAGTGAGTCTAGGACGGGTACCTACGAGCAGTACTTC
TRBJ2-7	TRBV7-2	few	NA	CASSRRDAAYEQYF	TGTGCCAGCAGCCGAAGGGACGCCGCCTACGAGCAGTACTTC
TRBJ1-4	TRBV27	few	TRBD1	CASRTRTGVGEKLFF	TGTGCCAGCAGAACAAGGACAGGGGTCGGTGAAAAACTGTTTTTT
TRBJ2-7	TRBV12-3/TRBV12-4	NA	TRBD1	CASRKTGRNEQYF	TGTGCCAGCAGAAAGACAGGGCGCAATGAGCAGTACTTC
TRBJ2-5	TRBV5-1	few	TRBD1	CASSRNQGQLIQETQYF	TGCGCCAGCAGCCGAAACCAGGGACAGCTGATTCAAGAGACCCAGTACTTC
TRBJ2-3	TRBV18	few	TRBD2	CASSTSGGITDAQYF	TGTGCCAGCTCAACCAGCGGGGGGATCACAGATGCGCAGTATTTT
TRBJ2-5	TRBV4-2	NA	TRBD2	CASSQVTSGGQETQYF	TGTGCCAGCAGCCAAGTTACTAGCGGGGGCCAAGAGACCCAGTACTTC
TRBJ2-3	TRBV7-2	NA	NA	CASSLVSGVPDTQYF	TGTGCCAGCAGCTTAGTGTCAGGGGTCCCAGATACGCAGTATTTT
TRBJ1-1	TRBV5-1	NA	NA	CASSFEGIEAFF	TGCGCCAGCAGCTTCGAGGGGATTGAAGCTTTCTTT
TRBJ2-3	TRBV13	few	NA	CASSQIQTENTDTQYF	TGTGCCAGCTCCCAAATTCAGACGGAAAACACAGATACGCAGTATTTT